This T cell receptor beta chain was found in a study of vaccination and CD4 T cells after COVID-19 (dated by TCRdb to between 2021 and 2024). With regard to the full study: Convalescent patients had a positive SARS-CoV-2 result on nasal swab PCR, and of these patients, some 10 had mild disease and one had severe disease. Post-COVID blood samples were collected from convalescent patients a median of around 100 days after diagnosis, with a range of about 35 to 180 days. The time from the second vaccine dose to post-vaccine blood sampling had a median of approximately 72 days and ranged from roughly 13 to 241 days. For stimulating the cultures, overlapping spike peptide pools were used, derived from SARS-CoV-2 as well as from the common cold coronaviruses HCoV-NL63, HCoV-OC43 and HCoV-229E. In around nine COVID-19 convalescent patients and 4 infection-naive healthy vaccine recipients, the spike-specific CD4+ TCR repertoire before mRNA vaccination was compared with the repertoire after mRNA vaccination. As controls, cultures received a CEFX viral epitope pool (the positive control), an HIV-1 Nef peptide pool (the negative control), or no peptide at all. The convalescent cohort included six males and four females, with two Hispanic individuals, seven Caucasians, two Asians and one multiracial person. Two doses of either the Pfizer-BioNTech BNT162b2 vaccine (n=8) or the Moderna mRNA-1273 vaccine (n=2) were administered to participants.

The treatment or condition tag for this specimen amounts to: roughly nine-day PBMC culture with coronavirus spike peptide pools or control peptides (ViraFEST assay). The ViraFEST assay was used in the study, in which antigen-specific T cells were expanded with peptide pools and expanded clonotypes were subsequently identified by TCR sequencing. Positive SARS-CoV-2 PCR tests in the convalescent patients dated from March to December 2020, before Alpha, Beta and Delta variants emerged in the United States. PBMCs were cultured at approximately 2.1 million per well in IMDM supplemented with about 5% human AB serum and approximately 10 IU/ml IL-2, with around 10 ug/ml peptide pools added. Half of the culture medium was replaced with fresh IL-2-containing medium on days 3 and 7. After around 10 days of culture, CD4+ T cells were isolated by negative selection with the EasySep CD4+ T cell isolation kit. PBMCs were separated from whole blood using Ficoll-Paque Plus gradient centrifugation and then either used fresh or cryopreserved at -140C. Triplicate wells were generally used for each culture condition.

Comments on this clonotype: The antigen it binds to is not known. No base quality information exists; no much larger clone differs at one position.

The paper's findings and limits, for the study overall: Nearly all vaccine-specific clones in convalescent patients (304 of 307) were mono-reactive for SARS-CoV-2 spike rather than cross-reactive with common cold coronaviruses. Although the median number of SARS-CoV-2-reactive clonotypes went up from 20 to 25 after infection to 35 to 40 after vaccination, the increase was not significant. Among the post-vaccine SARS-CoV-2-reactive clones in convalescent patients, a median 86.3% showed up only after vaccination, which suggests vaccine-specific priming. Only a relatively small number of convalescent patients were included in the study, and early timepoints following natural infection were not analyzed.

From cysteine to phenylalanine, the CDR3 is 14 amino acids long. Just the 42-base CDR3 DNA is kept, in frame starting at base 1. The germline V gene (reference sequence) yields MNHEY for CDR1 and SMNVEV for CDR2. V loses 7 bases at its end and J loses 7 bases; junction bases beyond the gene matches: 6. Library generation was performed with PCR. DNA from cultured CD4+ T cells underwent TCR sequencing with the Oncomine TCR Beta short-read assay at the Johns Hopkins FTIC core. Genomic DNA was extracted from the cultured CD4+ T cells with the QIAamp micro DNA kit. Oncomine TCR Beta libraries from cultured CD4+ T cells were pooled using unique dual indexes and sequenced on an Illumina iSeq 100. In the source study's methods: Non-productive sequences were removed, and CDR3s that did not start with C, did not end with F or W, or were shorter than 7 amino acids were discarded. Antigen-specific clonotypes were identified with the MANAFEST web application by comparing peptide-stimulated wells with reference and other culture wells. To be called positive, a clone needed an FDR below 0.05, an odds ratio above 5, and a productive frequency above 0.1% in at least two of three replicate wells. A clonotype was classed as cross-reactive if the clonotype showed significant expansion both in SARS-CoV-2 spike wells and in at least one common cold coronavirus spike condition. Levenshtein distances (stringdist) and unrooted phylogenetic trees (ape) in R version 3.6.1 were used to assess CDR3 homology. In TCRdb, the public reads were trimmed at Q25 with fastp and aligned with MiXCR, with productive beta chains retained. Each entry is one CDR3 protein sequence, shown with its most common DNA and genes. These V and J calls originate from TCRdb's pipeline instead of the authors' own analysis. The table for this sample lists 12,000 or so distinct CDR3 sequences; 40% to 55% of them were counted only once. Less than 7.5% of the sample belongs to the ten largest clones.

The clonotype was recovered from a human donor who had recovered from COVID-19. The chain uses TRBV27 and TRBJ1-6, with 8 junctional bases fitting TRBD1. The sample comprised CD4+ T cells from blood, cultured in vitro. The CDR3 has the sequence CASKTGAKNSPLHF. The DNA reads TGTGCCAGCAAGACAGGGGCGAAAAATTCACCCCTCCACTTT.